The T cell receptor (beta chain) under discussion was sequenced for a study of blood T cells in healthy people across ages. Across the whole study: There was about one barcoded beta molecule captured by template switching per two T cells.

PBMCs were isolated at a quantity of at least 7 million per sample. The second PCR ran about 6 to 11 cycles with a sample-barcoded 5' primer and J-beta primers. A template-switch adaptor containing 12 random nucleotides labeled each cDNA molecule. TCRdb fed the 5' RACE reads into MiXCR, producing one record per CDR3 protein. The table includes about 580,000 distinct CDR3 sequences, under 55% detected once. J lost 1 base, V lost 0 bases, and 4 bases had no gene match. The CDR3 length is 17 residues. From germline, CDR1 is MNHEY and CDR2 SVGAGI. This sequence joins TRBV6-5 and TRBJ2-1; 9 bases match TRBD2. This TCR came from a man of 80 years or more in good health. Sequencing was done on a sample of blood. The CDR3 bases are TGTGCCAGCAGTTACTCGACGGCGGGAGGGTCCTACAATGAGCAGTTCTTC. It yields the protein CASSYSTAGGSYNEQFF.